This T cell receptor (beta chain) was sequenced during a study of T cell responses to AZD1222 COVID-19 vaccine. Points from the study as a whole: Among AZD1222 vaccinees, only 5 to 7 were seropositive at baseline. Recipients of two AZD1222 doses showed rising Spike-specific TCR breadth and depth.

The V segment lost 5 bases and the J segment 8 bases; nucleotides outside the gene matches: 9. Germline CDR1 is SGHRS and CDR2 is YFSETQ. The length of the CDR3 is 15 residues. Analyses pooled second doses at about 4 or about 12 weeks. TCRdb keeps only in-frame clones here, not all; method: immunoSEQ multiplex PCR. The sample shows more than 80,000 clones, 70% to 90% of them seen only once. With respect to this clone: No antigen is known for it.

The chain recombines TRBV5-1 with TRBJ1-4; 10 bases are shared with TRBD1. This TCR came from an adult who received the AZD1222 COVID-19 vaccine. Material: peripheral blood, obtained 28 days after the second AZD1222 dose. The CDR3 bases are TGCGCCAGCAGGGTCGGGGACAGGGGAAACGAAAAACTGTTTTTT. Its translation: CASRVGDRGNEKLFF.